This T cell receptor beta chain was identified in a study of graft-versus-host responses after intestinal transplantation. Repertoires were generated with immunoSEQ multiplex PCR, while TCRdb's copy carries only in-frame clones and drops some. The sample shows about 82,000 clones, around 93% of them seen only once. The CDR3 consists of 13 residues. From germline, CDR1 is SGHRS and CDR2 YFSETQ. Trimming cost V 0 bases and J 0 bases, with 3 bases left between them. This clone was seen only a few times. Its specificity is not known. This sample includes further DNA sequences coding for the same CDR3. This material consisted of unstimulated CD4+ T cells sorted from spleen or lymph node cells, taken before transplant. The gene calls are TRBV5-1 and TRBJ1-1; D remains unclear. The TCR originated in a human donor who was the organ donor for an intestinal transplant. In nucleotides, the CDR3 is TGCGCCAGCAGCTTGGTCGTGAACACTGAAGCTTTCTTT. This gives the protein CASSLVVNTEAFF.